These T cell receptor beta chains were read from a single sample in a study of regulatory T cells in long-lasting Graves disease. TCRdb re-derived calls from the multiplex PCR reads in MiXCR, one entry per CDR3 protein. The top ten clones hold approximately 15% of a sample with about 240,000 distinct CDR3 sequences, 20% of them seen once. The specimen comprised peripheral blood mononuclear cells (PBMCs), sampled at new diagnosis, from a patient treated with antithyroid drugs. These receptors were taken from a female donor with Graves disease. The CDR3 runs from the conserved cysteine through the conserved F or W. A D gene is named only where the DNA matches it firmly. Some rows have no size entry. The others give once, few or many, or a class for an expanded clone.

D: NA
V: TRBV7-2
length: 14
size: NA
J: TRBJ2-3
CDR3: CATKAGYSTDTQYF
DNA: TGTGCCACCAAAGCAGGATACAGCACAGATACGCAGTATTTT

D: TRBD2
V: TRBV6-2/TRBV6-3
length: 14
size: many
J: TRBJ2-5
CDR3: CASSAGGPGETQYF
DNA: TGTGCCAGCTCTGCGGGAGGGCCGGGGGAGACCCAGTACTTC

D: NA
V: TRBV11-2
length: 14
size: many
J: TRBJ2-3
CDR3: CASSLEAGVDTQYF
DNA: TGTGCCAGCAGCTTGGAGGCCGGGGTAGATACGCAGTATTTT

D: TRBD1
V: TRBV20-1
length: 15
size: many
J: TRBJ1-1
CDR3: CSARERDRAGTEAFF
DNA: TGCAGTGCTAGAGAGAGGGACAGGGCGGGCACTGAAGCTTTCTTT

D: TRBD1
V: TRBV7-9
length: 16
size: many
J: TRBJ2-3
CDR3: CASSLLPQGAADTQYF
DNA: TGTGCCAGCAGCCTACTCCCACAGGGGGCTGCAGATACGCAGTATTTT

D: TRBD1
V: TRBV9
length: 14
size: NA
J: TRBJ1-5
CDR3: CASSVGQIHQPQHF
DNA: TGTGCCAGCAGCGTGGGACAGATCCATCAGCCCCAGCATTTT

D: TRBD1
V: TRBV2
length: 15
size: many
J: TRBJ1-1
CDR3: CASRIQTGINAEAFF
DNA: TGTGCCAGCAGGATACAGACAGGGATAAATGCTGAAGCTTTCTTT

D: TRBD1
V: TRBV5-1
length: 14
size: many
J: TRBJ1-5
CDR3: CASSYGQGANPQHF
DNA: TGTGCCAGCAGCTATGGACAGGGGGCAAATCCCCAGCATTTT

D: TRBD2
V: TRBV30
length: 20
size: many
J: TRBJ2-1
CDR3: CAWSLGRTSGIAFSYNEQFF
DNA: TGTGCCTGGAGTCTGGGAAGGACTAGCGGGATCGCATTCTCCTACAATGAGCAGTTCTTC

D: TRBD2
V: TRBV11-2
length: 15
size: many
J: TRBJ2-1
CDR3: CASSPQAGGYNEQFF
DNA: TGTGCCAGCAGCCCCCAAGCGGGGGGCTACAATGAGCAGTTCTTC

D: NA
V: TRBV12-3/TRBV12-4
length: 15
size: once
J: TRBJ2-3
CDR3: CASSPPGLSTDTQYF
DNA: TGTGCCAGCAGTCCCCCGGGACTTTCCACAGATACGCAGTATTTT

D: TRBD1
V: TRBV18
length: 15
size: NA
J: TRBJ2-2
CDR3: CASSGRQGYTGELFF
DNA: TGTGCCAGCTCGGGCAGACAGGGGTATACCGGGGAGCTGTTTTTT